The rows below give T cell receptor beta chains drawn from one sample of a study of graft-versus-host responses after intestinal transplantation. The antigens of these receptors remain unknown. Repertoires were generated with immunoSEQ multiplex PCR, while TCRdb's copy carries only in-frame clones and drops some. This sample has 89,000 or so clones; 82% occur once, and the top ten carry 0.65% to 0.95%. The specimen was unstimulated CD4+ T cells sorted from spleen or lymph node cells, collected before intestinal transplant. All receptors come from a human donor who received an intestinal transplant. CDR3s include the opening cysteine and the closing phenylalanine or tryptophan. Each record gives: V gene, clone size, D gene, J gene, CDR3 protein, CDR3 DNA. D genes are given only for firm matches. Clone size is not always given. Where it is, it says once, few, many or a class for expanded clones.

TRBV15,NA,NA,TRBJ2-3,CATSRDRGDTQYF,TGTGCCACCAGCAGAGATCGGGGAGATACGCAGTATTTT
TRBV6-4,once,TRBD2,TRBJ2-1,CASSAEGLAGGEQFF,TGTGCCAGCAGTGCGGAGGGACTAGCGGGAGGGGAGCAGTTCTTC
TRBV30,NA,NA,TRBJ1-1,CAWWGGRNTEAFF,TGTGCCTGGTGGGGGGGAAGGAACACTGAAGCTTTCTTT
TRBV27,NA,TRBD2,TRBJ2-2,CASSFLSSGRGSGELFF,TGTGCCAGCAGTTTCCTTTCTAGCGGGAGGGGCTCCGGGGAGCTGTTTTTT
TRBV5-4,NA,NA,TRBJ2-1,CASSPGLPGQSYNEQFF,TGTGCCAGCAGCCCGGGATTGCCGGGCCAGTCCTACAATGAGCAGTTCTTC
TRBV29-1,NA,NA,TRBJ1-3,CSVERAGTGDTIYF,TGCAGCGTTGAACGGGCAGGGACGGGAGACACCATATATTTT
TRBV28,NA,TRBD1,TRBJ2-7,CASSPGQDSSGQYF,TGTGCCAGCAGTCCGGGACAGGATAGCTCGGGGCAGTACTTC
TRBV28,medium-sized,TRBD1,TRBJ1-6,CASTRTGPNSPLHF,TGTGCCAGCACCCGGACAGGGCCAAATTCACCCCTCCACTTT
TRBV18,NA,NA,TRBJ2-3,CASSPLGREGSTDTQYF,TGTGCCAGCTCACCACTGGGCAGGGAAGGTAGCACAGATACGCAGTATTTT
TRBV7-8,NA,NA,TRBJ2-1,CASSLEEGAKQFF,TGTGCCAGCAGCTTAGAGGAGGGGGCGAAGCAGTTCTTC